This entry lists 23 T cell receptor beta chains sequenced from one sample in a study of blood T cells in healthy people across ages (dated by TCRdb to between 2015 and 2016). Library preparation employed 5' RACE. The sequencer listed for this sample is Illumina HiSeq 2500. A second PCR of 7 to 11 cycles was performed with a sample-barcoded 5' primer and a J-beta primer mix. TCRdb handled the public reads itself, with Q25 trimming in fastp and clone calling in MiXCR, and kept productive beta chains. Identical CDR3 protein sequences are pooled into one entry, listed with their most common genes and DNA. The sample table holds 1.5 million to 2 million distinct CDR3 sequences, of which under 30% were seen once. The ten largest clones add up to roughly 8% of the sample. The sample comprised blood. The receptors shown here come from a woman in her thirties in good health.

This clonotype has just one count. The CDR3 here is CAWSVTGTSGFEQYF. CDR3 DNA sequence: TGTGCCTGGAGTGTCACCGGGACTAGCGGGTTCGAGCAGTACTTC. The chain recombines TRBV30 with TRBJ2-7, with 12 bases fitting TRBD2. Germline V gene sequence: CDR1 GTSNPN, CDR2 SVGIG (reference sequence). The CDR3 is 15 amino acids. J gave up 6 bases and V 0 bases, and 6 bases lay outside the gene matches. The variable domain in full, completed from reference TRBV30 and TRBJ2-7, reads SQTIHQWPATLVQPVGSPLSLECTVEGTSNPNLYWYRQAAGRGLQLLFYSVGIGQISSEVPQNLSASRPQDRQFILSSKKLLLSDSGFYLCAWSVTGTSGFEQYFGPGTRLTVT.

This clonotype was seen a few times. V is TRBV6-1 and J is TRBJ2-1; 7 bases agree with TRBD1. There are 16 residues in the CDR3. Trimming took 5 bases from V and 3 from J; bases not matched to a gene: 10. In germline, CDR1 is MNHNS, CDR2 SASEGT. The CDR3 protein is CASSNLQGSSYNEQFF. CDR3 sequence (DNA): TGTGCCAGCAGTAACCTACAGGGGAGTAGCTACAATGAGCAGTTCTTC.

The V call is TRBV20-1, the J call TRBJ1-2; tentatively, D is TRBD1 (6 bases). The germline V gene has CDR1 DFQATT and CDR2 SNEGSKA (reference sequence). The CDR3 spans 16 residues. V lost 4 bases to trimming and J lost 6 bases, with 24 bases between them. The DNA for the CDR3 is TGCAGTGCTATTTCCCTCGGGGCAGGGGCCTGCAATGGCTACACCTTC. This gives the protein CSAISLGAGACNGYTF.

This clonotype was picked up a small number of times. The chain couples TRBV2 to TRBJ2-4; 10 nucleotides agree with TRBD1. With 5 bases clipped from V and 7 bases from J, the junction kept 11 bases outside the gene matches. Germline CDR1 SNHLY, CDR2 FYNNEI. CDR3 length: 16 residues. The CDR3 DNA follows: TGTGCCAGCAGTACCGGGACAGGGGAAACTATTAACATTCAGTACTTC. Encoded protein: CASSTGTGETINIQYF.

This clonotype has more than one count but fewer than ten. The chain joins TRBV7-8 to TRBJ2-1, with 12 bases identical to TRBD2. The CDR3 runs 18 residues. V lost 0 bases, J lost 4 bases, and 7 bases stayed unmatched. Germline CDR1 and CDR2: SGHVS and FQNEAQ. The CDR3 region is CASSLAASGGVGYNEQFF. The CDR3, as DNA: TGTGCCAGCAGCTTAGCGGCTAGCGGGGGGGTAGGGTACAATGAGCAGTTCTTC.

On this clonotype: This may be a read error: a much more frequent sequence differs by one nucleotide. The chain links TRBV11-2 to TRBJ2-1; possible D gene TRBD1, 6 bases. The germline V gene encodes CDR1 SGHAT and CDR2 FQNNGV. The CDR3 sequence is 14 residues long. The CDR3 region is CACSFGDRNDEQFF. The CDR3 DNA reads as TGTGCCTGCAGCTTCGGAGACAGGAACGATGAGCAGTTCTTC.

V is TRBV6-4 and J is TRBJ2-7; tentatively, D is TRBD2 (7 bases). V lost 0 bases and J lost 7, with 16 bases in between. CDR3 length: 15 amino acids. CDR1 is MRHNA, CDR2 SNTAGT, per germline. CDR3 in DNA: TGTGCCAGCAGTGACTCTGAGAGGGGGGGCAATGAGCAGTACTTC. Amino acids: CASSDSERGGNEQYF.

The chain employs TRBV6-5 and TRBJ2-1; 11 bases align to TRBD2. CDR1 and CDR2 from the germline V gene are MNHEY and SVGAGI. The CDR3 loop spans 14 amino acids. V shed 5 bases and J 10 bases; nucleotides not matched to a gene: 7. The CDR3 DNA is TGTGCCAGCAGTCCCGCGGGACTAGCGGCCGAGCAGTTCTTC. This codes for CASSPAGLAAEQFF.

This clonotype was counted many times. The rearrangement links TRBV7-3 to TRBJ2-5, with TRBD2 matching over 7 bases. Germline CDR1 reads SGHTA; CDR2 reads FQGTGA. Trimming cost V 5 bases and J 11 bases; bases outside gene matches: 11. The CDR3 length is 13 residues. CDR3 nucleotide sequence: TGTGCCAGCAGCAAACTAGCGCTCGGGGAGCAGTACTTC. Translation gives CASSKLALGEQYF. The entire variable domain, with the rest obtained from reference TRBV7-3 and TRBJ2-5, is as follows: GAGVSQTPSNKVTEKGKYVELRCDPISGHTALYWYRQSLGQGPEFLIYFQGTGAADDSGLPNDRFFAVRPEGSVSTLKIQRTERGDSAVYLCASSKLALGEQYFGPGTRLLVL.

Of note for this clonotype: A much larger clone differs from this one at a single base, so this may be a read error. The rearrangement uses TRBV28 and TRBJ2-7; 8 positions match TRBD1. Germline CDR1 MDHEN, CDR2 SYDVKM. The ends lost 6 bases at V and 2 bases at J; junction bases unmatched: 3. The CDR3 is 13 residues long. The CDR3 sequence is CASRLQGAYEQYF. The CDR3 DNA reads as TGTGCCAGCAGGTTACAGGGGGCCTACGAGCAGTACTTC.

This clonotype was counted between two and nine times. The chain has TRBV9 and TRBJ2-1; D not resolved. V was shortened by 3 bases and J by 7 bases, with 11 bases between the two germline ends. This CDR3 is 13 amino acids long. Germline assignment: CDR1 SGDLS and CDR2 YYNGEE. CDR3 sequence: CASSAQIINEQFF. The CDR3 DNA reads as TGTGCCAGCAGCGCCCAGATAATTAATGAGCAGTTCTTC. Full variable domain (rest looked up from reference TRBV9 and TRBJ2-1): DSGVTQTPKHLITATGQRVTLRCSPRSGDLSVYWYQQSLDQGLQFLIQYYNGEERAKGNILERFSAQQFPDLHSELNLSSLELGDSALYFCASSAQIINEQFFGPGTRLTVL.

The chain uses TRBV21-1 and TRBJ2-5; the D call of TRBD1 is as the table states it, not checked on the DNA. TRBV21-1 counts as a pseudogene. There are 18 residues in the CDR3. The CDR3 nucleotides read TGTGCCAGCAGACCGGGCAGGGGGGGGGCCTGCTTGAGAGAGACCCAGTACTTC. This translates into CASRPGRGGACLRETQYF.

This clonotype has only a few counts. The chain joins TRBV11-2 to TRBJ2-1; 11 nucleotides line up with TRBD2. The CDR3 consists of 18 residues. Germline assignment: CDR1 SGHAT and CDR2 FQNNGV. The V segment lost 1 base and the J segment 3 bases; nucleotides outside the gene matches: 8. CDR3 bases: TGTGCCAGCAGCTTAGGCCTAGCGGGAGGCTCGGGCTACAATGAGCAGTTCTTC. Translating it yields CASSLGLAGGSGYNEQFF.

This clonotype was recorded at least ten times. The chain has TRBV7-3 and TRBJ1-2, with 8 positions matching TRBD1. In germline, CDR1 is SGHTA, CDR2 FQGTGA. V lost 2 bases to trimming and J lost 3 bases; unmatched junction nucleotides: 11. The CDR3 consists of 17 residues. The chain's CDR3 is CASSLYGGQVGDYGYTF. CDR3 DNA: TGTGCCAGCAGCTTATATGGGGGACAGGTCGGAGACTATGGCTACACCTTC.

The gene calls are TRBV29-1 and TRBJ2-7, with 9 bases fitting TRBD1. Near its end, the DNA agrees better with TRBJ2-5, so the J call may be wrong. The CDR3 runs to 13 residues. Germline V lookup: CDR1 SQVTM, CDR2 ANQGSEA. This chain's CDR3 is CSARDRVSETQYF. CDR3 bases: TGCAGCGCAAGGGACAGGGTGTCGGAGACCCAGTACTTC.

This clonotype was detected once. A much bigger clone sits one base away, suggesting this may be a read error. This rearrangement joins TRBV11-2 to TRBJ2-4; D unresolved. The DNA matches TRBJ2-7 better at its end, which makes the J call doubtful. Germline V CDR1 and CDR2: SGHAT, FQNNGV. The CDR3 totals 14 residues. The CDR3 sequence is CTSSQQDGPYEQYF. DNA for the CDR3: TGTACCAGCAGCCAGCAGGACGGTCCCTACGAGCAGTACTTC.

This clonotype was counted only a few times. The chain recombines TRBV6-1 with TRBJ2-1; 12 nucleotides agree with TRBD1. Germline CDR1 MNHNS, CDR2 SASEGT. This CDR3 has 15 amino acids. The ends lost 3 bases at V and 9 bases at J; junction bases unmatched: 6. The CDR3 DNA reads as TGTGCCAGCAGTGACCGGGACAGGGGGCTAACTGAGCAGTTCTTC. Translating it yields CASSDRDRGLTEQFF.

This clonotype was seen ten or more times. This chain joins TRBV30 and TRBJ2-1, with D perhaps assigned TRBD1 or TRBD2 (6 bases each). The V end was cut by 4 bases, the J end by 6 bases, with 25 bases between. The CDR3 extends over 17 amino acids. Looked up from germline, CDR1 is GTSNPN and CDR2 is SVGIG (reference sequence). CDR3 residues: CAWTGAIGLEGVNEQFF. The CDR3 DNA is TGTGCCTGGACGGGGGCAATAGGTCTCGAAGGAGTCAATGAGCAGTTCTTC. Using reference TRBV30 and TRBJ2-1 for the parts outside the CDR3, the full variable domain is SQTIHQWPATLVQPVGSPLSLECTVEGTSNPNLYWYRQAAGRGLQLLFYSVGIGQISSEVPQNLSASRPQDRQFILSSKKLLLSDSGFYLCAWTGAIGLEGVNEQFFGPGTRLTVL.

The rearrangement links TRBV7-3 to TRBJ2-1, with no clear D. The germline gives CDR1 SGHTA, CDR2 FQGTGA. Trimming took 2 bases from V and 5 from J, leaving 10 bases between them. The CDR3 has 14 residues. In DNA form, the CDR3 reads TGTGCCAGCAGCTTAGGGTCCCAACACAATGAGCAGTTCTTC. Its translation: CASSLGSQHNEQFF.

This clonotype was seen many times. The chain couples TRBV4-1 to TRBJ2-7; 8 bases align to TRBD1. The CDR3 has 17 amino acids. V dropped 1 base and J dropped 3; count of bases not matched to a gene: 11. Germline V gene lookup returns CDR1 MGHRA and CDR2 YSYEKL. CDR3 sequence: CASSQVSGQGFNYEQYF. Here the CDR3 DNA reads TGCGCCAGCAGCCAAGTATCTGGACAGGGATTCAACTACGAGCAGTACTTC.

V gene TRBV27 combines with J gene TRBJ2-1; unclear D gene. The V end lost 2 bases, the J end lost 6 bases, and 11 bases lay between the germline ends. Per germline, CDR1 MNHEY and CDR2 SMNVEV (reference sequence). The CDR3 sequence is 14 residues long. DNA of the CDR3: TGTGCCAGCAGTTTAATCACAGCTCCCAATGAGCAGTTCTTC. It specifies CASSLITAPNEQFF.

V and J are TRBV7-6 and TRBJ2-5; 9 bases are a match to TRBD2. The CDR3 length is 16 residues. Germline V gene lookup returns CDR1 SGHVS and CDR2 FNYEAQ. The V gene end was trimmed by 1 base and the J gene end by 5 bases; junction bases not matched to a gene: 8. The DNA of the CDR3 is TGTGCCAGCAGCTTAGGTAGCGGGGGCCCCGGTGAGACCCAGTACTTC. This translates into CASSLGSGGPGETQYF.

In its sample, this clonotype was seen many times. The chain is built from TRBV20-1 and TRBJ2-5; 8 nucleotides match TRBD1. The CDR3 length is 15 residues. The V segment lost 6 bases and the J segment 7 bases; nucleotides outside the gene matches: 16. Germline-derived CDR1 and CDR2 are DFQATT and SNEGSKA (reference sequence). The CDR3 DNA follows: TGCAGTGCGCCCCCAGGGACAGGAGAGCAGGTGACCCAGTACTTC. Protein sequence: CSAPPGTGEQVTQYF.